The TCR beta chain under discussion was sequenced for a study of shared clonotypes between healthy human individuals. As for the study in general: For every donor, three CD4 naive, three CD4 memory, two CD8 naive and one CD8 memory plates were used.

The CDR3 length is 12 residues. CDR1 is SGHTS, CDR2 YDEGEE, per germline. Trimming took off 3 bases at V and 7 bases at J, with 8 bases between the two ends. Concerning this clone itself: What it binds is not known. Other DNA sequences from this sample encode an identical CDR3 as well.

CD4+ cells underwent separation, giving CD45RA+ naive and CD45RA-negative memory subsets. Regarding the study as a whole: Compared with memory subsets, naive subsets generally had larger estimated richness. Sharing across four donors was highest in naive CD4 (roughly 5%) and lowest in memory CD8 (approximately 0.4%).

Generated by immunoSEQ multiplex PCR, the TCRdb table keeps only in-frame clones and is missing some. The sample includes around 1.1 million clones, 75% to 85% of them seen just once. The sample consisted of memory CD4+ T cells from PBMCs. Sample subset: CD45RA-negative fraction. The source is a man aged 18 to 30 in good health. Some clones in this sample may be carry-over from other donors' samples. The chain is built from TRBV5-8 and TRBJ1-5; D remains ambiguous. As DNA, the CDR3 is TGTGCCAGCAGCTGGGGAGCACAGCCCCAGCATTTT. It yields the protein CASSWGAQPQHF. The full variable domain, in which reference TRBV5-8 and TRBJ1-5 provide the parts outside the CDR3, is EAGVTQSPTHLIKTRGQQATLRCSPISGHTSVYWYQQALGLGLQFLLWYDEGEERNRGNFPPRFSGRQFPNYSSELNVNALELEDSALYLCASSWGAQPQHFGDGTRLSIL.